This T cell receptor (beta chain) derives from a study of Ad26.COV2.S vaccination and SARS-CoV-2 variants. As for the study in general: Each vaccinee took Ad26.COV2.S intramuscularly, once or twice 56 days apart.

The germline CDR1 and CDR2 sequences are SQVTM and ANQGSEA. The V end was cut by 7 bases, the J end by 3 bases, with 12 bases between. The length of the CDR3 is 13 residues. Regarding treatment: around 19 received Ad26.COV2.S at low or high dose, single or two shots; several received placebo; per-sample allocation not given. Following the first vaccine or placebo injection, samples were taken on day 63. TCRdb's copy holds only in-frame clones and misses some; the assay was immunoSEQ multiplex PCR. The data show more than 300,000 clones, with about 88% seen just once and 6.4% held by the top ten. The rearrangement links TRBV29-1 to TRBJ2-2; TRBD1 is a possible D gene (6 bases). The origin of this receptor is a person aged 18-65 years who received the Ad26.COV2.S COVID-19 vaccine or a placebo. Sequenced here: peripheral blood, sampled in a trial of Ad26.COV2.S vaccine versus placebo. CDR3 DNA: TGCAGCGGGGCCACAGGGTACACCGGGGAGCTGTTTTTT. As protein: CSGATGYTGELFF.